The next 13 T cell receptor beta chains were all read from a single sample in a study of response to subunit inactivated influenza vaccine. From the RT-PCR reads, TCRdb called clonotypes with MiXCR, one entry per CDR3 protein. The sample lists roughly 190,000 distinct CDR3 sequences, around 14% occurring once. Here the sequenced sample was CD8+ T cells sorted from PBMCs, taken about 5 days after vaccination. These receptors originate from a man between 45 and 60 years old who received an inactivated influenza vaccine.

This chain uses TRBV7-9 with TRBJ2-7; D uncertain. Germline V gene sequence: CDR1 SEHNR, CDR2 FQNEAQ (reference sequence). Trimming took off 7 bases at V and 7 bases at J, with 17 bases between the two ends. The CDR3 totals 13 residues. CDR3 sequence (DNA): TGTGCCAGCACACTTGGGTCAGTCGGTGAGCAGTACTTC. It encodes CASTLGSVGEQYF.

With regard to this clonotype: A read error may account for a junction end that differs from germline. The chain has TRBV9 and TRBJ2-1; D assignment may be TRBD1 or TRBD2 (7 bases each). The germline V gene encodes CDR1 SGDLS and CDR2 YYNGEE. The CDR3 sequence is 14 residues long. The CDR3 spells CARSGTVPYNEQFF. The CDR3 DNA sequence: TGTGCCAGAAGCGGGACAGTGCCTTACAATGAGCAGTTCTTC. The full variable domain, its missing parts supplied by reference TRBV9 and TRBJ2-1, is DSGVTQTPKHLITATGQRVTLRCSPRSGDLSVYWYQQSLDQGLQFLIQYYNGEERAKGNILERFSAQQFPDLHSELNLSSLELGDSALYFCARSGTVPYNEQFFGPGTRLTVL.

The chain links TRBV20-1 to TRBJ2-3; TRBD2 matches at 9 bases. V was clipped by 6 bases and J by 3 bases; unmatched bases: 7. The CDR3 is 14 amino acids. The germline CDR1 and CDR2 sequences are DFQATT and SNEGSKA (reference sequence). The CDR3 region has the DNA TGCAGTGCAACTTCAGCGGGAGGAACAGATACGCAGTATTTT. Its protein is CSATSAGGTDTQYF.

The gene calls are TRBV4-2 and TRBJ2-3; the match to TRBD2 covers 11 bases. From germline, CDR1 is LGHNA and CDR2 YNFKEQ. The CDR3 consists of 19 residues. V was clipped by 1 base and J by 2 bases; unmatched bases: 11. The CDR3 sequence: CASSQGLLAGVPLTDTQYF. The DNA of the CDR3 is TGTGCCAGCAGCCAAGGCCTACTAGCGGGAGTCCCGCTCACAGATACGCAGTATTTT.

This clonotype was seen only a few times. CDR3 sequence: CASKQGDQPQHF. CDR3 nucleotide sequence: TGTGCCAGCAAGCAAGGGGATCAGCCCCAGCATTTT. The V call is TRBV7-9, the J call TRBJ1-5, with D tentatively TRBD1 (5 bases). The CDR3 contains 12 residues. Trimming cost V 7 bases and J 5 bases, with 9 bases left between them. Germline lookup yields CDR1 SEHNR and CDR2 FQNEAQ (reference sequence).

The rearrangement joins TRBV20-1 to TRBJ2-2, with 8 bases fitting TRBD1. The CDR3 is made up of 14 amino acids. The ends lost 6 bases at V and 6 bases at J; junction bases unmatched: 9. Germline values: CDR1 DFQATT, CDR2 SNEGSKA (reference sequence). As DNA, the CDR3 is TGCAGTGCCAGTACGGGACAGGAGGCCGGGGAGCTGTTTTTT. Protein product: CSASTGQEAGELFF.

This clonotype was recorded many times. This chain joins TRBV5-1 and TRBJ2-1, with 11 bases fitting TRBD2. There are 15 residues in the CDR3. The germline gives CDR1 SGHRS, CDR2 YFSETQ. Losses at the gene ends were 4 bases for V and 2 bases for J; bases not matched to a gene: 2. This CDR3 reads CASSLAGGTYNEQFF. As DNA, the CDR3 is TGCGCCAGCAGCCTAGCGGGGGGAACCTACAATGAGCAGTTCTTC.

V usage is TRBV24-1 and J usage is TRBJ2-2, with D possibly being TRBD2 (5 bases). This CDR3 has 14 residues. With 6 bases removed from V and 0 bases from J, the gap between germline ends came to 7 bases. Germline V gene data show CDR1 as KGHDR and CDR2 as SFDVKD. The CDR3 loop is CATSRGSNTGELFF. CDR3 in DNA: TGTGCCACCAGTCGGGGTTCGAACACCGGGGAGCTGTTTTTT.

This clonotype was found once. The V call is TRBV5-1, the J call TRBJ2-2, with 13 bases aligning to TRBD2. With V trimmed by 7 bases and J by 4 bases, 4 bases remained unmatched. This CDR3 has 15 residues. Looked up from germline, CDR1 is SGHRS and CDR2 is YFSETQ. DNA for the CDR3: TGCGCCAGCGGATGGACTAGCGGGGGCACCGGGGAGCTGTTTTTT. Translation: CASGWTSGGTGELFF. Using reference TRBV5-1 and TRBJ2-2 for the parts outside the CDR3, the full variable domain is KAGVTQTPRYLIKTRGQQVTLSCSPISGHRSVSWYQQTPGQGLQFLFEYFSETQRNKGNFPGRFSGRQFSNSRSEMNVSTLELGDSALYLCASGWTSGGTGELFFGEGSRLTVL.

This clonotype was recorded at least ten times. V gene TRBV12-3 or TRBV12-4 combines with J gene TRBJ2-1; 11 nucleotides line up with TRBD2. J was trimmed by 6 bases and V by 5 bases; bases with no gene match: 3. CDR3 length: 14 amino acids. The CDR3 sequence is CASSLGLAGNEQFF. The CDR3 DNA reads as TGTGCCAGCAGTCTCGGACTAGCGGGCAATGAGCAGTTCTTC.

This clonotype was seen only a few times. The chain links TRBV3-1 to TRBJ2-1, with 9 bases identical to TRBD2. CDR3 length equals 21 residues. Germline V gene data show CDR1 as LGHDT and CDR2 as YNNKEL (reference sequence). J was trimmed by 0 bases and V by 0 bases; bases with no gene match: 15. CDR3 sequence (DNA): TGTGCCAGCAGCCAAGATTTCGGACTAGCGCCGATTTTGAGCTCCTACAATGAGCAGTTCTTC. This sequence encodes CASSQDFGLAPILSSYNEQFF.

The chain joins TRBV14 to TRBJ2-4, with D tentatively TRBD1 or TRBD2 (5 bases each). Germline CDR1 and CDR2: SGHDN and FVKESK. The CDR3 spans 17 residues. With 1 base removed from V and 4 bases from J, the gap between germline ends came to 17 bases. The CDR3 loop is CASSQGAGSREKNIQYF. DNA of the CDR3: TGTGCCAGCAGCCAAGGGGCAGGGAGCAGGGAAAAAAACATTCAGTACTTC.

The chain couples TRBV4-1 to TRBJ1-6; no clear D. V was trimmed by 5 bases and J by 8 bases, leaving 7 bases between them. The CDR3 totals 12 residues. Germline V CDR1 and CDR2: MGHRA, YSYEKL. In DNA form, the CDR3 reads TGCGCCAGCAGCTTCCATGATTCACCCCTCCACTTT. It specifies CASSFHDSPLHF.